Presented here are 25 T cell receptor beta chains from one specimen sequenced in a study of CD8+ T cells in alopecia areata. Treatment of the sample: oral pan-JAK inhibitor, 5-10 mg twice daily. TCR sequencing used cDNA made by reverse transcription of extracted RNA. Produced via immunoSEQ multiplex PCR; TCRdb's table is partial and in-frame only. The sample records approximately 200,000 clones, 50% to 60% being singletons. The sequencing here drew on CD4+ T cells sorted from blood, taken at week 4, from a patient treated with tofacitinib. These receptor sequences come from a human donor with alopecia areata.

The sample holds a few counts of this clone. The CDR3 reads CASSTGLAGTYEQYF. Here the CDR3 DNA reads TGTGCCAGTAGTACCGGACTAGCGGGGACCTACGAGCAGTACTTC. The chain couples TRBV19 to TRBJ2-7; 12 bases align to TRBD2. V dropped 4 bases and J dropped 2; count of bases not matched to a gene: 3. The germline gives CDR1 LNHDA, CDR2 SQIVND (reference sequence). CDR3 length: 15 amino acids.

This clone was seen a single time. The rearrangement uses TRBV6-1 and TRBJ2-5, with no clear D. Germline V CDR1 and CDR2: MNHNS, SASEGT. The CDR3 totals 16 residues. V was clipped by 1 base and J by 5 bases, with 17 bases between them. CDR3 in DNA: TGTGCCAGCAGTGAAGTTCCGGCAGGCTCTCGGGAGACCCAGTACTTC. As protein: CASSEVPAGSRETQYF.

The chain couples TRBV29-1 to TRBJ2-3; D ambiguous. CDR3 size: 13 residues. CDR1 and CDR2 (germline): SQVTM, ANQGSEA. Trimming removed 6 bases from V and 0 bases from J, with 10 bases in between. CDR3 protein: CSVAFGSTDTQYF. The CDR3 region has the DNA TGCAGCGTGGCCTTTGGTAGCACAGATACGCAGTATTTT.

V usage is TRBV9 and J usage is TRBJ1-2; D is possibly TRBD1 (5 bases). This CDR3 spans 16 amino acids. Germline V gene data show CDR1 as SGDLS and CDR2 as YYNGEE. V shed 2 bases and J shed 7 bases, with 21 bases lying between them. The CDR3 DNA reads TGTGCCAGCAGCGTCCGACCTATCAGGGACCCTCGTGGCTACACCTTC. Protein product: CASSVRPIRDPRGYTF.

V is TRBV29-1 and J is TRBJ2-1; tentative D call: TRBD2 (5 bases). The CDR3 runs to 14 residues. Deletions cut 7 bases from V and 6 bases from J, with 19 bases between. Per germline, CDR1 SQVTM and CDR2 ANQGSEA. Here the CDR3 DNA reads TGCAGCGCCGGCCCAGCGGCATCTACCAATGAGCAGTTCTTC. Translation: CSAGPAASTNEQFF.

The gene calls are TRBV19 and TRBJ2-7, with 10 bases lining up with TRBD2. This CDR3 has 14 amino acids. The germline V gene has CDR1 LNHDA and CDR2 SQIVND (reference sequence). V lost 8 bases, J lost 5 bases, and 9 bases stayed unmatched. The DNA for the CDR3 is TGTGCCAGTGATGGAACTAGCGGGAACAACGAGCAGTACTTC. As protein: CASDGTSGNNEQYF.

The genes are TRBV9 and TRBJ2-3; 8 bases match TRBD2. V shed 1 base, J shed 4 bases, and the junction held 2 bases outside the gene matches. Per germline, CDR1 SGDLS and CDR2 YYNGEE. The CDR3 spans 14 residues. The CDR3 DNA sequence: TGTGCCAGCAGCGTAATAGCGGGATCAGATACGCAGTATTTT. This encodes CASSVIAGSDTQYF.

The CDR3 DNA reads TGCAGTGCGGATAGCGTGGAGACCCAGTACTTC. Its protein product is CSADSVETQYF. V usage is TRBV20-1 and J usage is TRBJ2-5; tentative D call: TRBD2 (5 bases). The CDR3 has 11 amino acids. The germline V gene has CDR1 DFQATT and CDR2 SNEGSKA (reference sequence). V dropped 6 bases and J dropped 5 bases, with 10 bases sitting between them.

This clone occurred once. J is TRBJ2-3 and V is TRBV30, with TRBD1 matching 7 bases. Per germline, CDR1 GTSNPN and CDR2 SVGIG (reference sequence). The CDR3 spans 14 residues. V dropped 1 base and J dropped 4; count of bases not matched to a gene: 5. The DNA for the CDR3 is TGTGCCTGGAGTGCCGGCACAGGGGCAGATACGCAGTATTTT. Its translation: CAWSAGTGADTQYF.

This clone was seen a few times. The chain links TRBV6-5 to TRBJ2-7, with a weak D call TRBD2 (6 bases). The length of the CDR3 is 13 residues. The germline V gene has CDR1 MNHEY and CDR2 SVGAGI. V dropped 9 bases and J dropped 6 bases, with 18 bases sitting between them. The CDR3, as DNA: TGTGCCAGAGTGATCTTCCGGAGGGGCGAGCAGTACTTC. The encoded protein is CARVIFRRGEQYF.

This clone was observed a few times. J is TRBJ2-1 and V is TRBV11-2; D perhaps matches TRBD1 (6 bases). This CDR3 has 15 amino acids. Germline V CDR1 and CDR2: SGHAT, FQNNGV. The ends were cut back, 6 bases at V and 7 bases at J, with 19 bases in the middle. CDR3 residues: CASSQSGTSHNEQFF. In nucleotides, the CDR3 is TGTGCCAGCAGTCAGTCCGGGACAAGTCATAATGAGCAGTTCTTC.

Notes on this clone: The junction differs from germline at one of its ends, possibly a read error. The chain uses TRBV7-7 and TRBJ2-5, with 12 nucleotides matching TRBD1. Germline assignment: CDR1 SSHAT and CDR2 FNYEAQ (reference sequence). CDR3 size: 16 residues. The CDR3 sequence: CASSSTGQGARETQYF. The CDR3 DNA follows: TGTGCTAGCAGCTCAACGGGACAGGGGGCGCGGGAGACCCAGTACTTC. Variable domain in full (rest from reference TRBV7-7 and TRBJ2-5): GAGVSQSPRYKVTKRGQDVTLRCDPISSHATLYWYQQALGQGPEFLTYFNYEAQPDKSGLPSDRFSAERPEGSISTLTIQRTEQRDSAMYRCASSSTGQGARETQYFGPGTRLLVL.

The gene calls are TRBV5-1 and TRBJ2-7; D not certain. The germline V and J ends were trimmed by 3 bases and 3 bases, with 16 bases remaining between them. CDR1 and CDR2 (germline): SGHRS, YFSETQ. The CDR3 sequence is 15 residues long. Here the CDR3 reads CASSSDPTANYEQYF. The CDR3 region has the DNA TGCGCCAGCAGCTCCGATCCCACAGCTAACTACGAGCAGTACTTC.

The CDR3 protein is CASSVTVREQFF. The CDR3 nucleotides read TGTGCCAGCAGTGTGACGGTCAGGGAGCAGTTCTTC. The chain links TRBV2 to TRBJ2-1; the D is unclear. Per the germline V gene, CDR1 is SNHLY and CDR2 is FYNNEI. V was clipped by 4 bases and J by 10 bases, with 11 bases between them. The CDR3 loop spans 12 amino acids.

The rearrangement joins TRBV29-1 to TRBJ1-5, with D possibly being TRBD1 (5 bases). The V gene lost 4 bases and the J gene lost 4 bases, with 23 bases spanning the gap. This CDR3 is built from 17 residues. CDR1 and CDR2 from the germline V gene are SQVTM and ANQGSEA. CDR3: CSVVEGDRGGINQPQHF. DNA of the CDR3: TGCAGCGTTGTTGAGGGAGACCGCGGGGGTATTAATCAGCCCCAGCATTTT.

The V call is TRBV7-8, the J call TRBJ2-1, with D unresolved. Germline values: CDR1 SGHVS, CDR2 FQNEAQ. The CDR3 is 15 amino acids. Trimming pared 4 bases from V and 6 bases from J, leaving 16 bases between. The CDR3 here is CASSSVVAWGNEQFF. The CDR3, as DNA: TGTGCCAGCAGCTCCGTAGTGGCTTGGGGCAATGAGCAGTTCTTC.

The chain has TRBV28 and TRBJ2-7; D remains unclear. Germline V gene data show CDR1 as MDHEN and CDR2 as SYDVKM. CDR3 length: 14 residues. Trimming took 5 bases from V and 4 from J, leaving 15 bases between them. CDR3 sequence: CASSTDGQRYEQYF. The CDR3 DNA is TGTGCCAGCAGTACGGACGGCCAAAGGTACGAGCAGTACTTC.

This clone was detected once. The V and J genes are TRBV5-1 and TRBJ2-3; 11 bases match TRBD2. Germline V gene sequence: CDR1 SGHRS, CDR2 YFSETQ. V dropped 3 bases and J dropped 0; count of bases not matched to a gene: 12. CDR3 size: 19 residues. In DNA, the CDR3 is TGCGCCAGCAGCTCAGGACTAGCGGGCTCAACGGGAAGCACAGATACGCAGTATTTT. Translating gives CASSSGLAGSTGSTDTQYF.

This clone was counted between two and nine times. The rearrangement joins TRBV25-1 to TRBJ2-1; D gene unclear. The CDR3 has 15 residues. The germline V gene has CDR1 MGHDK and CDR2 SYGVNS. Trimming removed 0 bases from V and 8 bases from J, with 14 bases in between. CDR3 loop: CASSEYEINADEQFF. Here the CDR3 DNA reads TGTGCCAGCAGTGAATATGAGATTAATGCGGATGAGCAGTTCTTC. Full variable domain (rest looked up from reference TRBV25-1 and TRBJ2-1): EADIYQTPRYLVIGTGKKITLECSQTMGHDKMYWYQQDPGMELHLIHYSYGVNSTEKGDLSSESTVSRIRTEHFPLTLESARPSHTSQYLCASSEYEINADEQFFGPGTRLTVL.

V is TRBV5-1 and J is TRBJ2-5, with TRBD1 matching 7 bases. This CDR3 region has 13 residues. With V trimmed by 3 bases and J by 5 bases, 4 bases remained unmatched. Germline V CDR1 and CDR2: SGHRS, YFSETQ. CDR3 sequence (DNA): TGCGCCAGCAGCTCGACAGGGACGGAGACCCAGTACTTC. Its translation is CASSSTGTETQYF.

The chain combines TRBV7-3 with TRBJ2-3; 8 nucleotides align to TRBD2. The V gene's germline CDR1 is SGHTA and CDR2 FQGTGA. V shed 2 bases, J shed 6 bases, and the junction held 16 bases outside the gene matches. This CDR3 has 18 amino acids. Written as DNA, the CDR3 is TGTGCCAGCAGCTTACTTGCTAATAGCGGGACTGGGGCCGATACGCAGTATTTT. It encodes CASSLLANSGTGADTQYF.

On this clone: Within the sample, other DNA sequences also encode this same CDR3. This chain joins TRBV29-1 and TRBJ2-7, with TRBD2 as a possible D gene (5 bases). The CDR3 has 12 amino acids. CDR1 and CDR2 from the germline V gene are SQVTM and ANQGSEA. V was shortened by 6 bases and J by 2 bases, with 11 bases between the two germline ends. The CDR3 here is CSVVDGTYEQYF. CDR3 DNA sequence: TGCAGCGTAGTTGACGGGACCTACGAGCAGTACTTC.

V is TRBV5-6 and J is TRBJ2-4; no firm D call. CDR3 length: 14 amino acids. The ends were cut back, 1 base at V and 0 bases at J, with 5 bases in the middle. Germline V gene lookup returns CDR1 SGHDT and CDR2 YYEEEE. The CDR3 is CASSLKPAKNIQYF. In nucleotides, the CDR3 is TGTGCCAGCAGCTTGAAGCCAGCCAAAAACATTCAGTACTTC.

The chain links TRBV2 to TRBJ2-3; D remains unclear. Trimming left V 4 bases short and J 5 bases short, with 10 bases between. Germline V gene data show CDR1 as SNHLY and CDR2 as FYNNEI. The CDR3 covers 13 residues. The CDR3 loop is CASSVVPGDTQYF. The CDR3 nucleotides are TGTGCCAGCAGTGTCGTCCCGGGAGATACGCAGTATTTT.

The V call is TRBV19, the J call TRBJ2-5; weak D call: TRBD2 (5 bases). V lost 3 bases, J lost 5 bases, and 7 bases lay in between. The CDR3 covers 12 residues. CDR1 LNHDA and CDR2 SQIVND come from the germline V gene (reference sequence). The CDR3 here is CASSIRGETQYF. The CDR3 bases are TGTGCCAGTAGTATTCGAGGGGAGACCCAGTACTTC.